The clone carrying this TCR beta chain was counted a few times. TCR beta CDR3 sequences were amplified from RNA transcripts. RT-PCR in the first round (using the HTBI primer set) targeted the TCR CDR3. A single record per CDR3 protein comes from TCRdb applying MiXCR to the multiplex PCR reads. The sample yields 490,000 or so distinct CDR3 sequences, around a fifth seen once. This specimen comes from a study of T cells in Graves' hyperthyroidism and ophthalmopathy. V shed 5 bases, J shed 6 bases, and the junction held 15 bases outside the gene matches. From germline, CDR1 is ENHRY and CDR2 SYGVKD. This CDR3 contains 17 residues.

This receptor was obtained from a woman between 65 and 79 years old with Graves' ophthalmopathy. Sequencing used blood. The V gene is TRBV10-3, the J gene TRBJ2-1, with 8 bases fitting TRBD2. In nucleotides, the CDR3 is TGTGCCATCAGTCAATTCATAGCGGGAACTGGGTCCAATGAGCAGTTCTTC. This encodes CAISQFIAGTGSNEQFF.